The clone carrying this T cell receptor (beta chain) was seen only a few times. Its antigen is not identified. The CDR3 is made up of 13 amino acids. Germline loops: CDR1 SGHTA, CDR2 FQGNSA. The V gene end was trimmed by 7 bases and the J gene end by 6 bases; junction bases not matched to a gene: 6. PBMCs were cryopreserved, and 1.5 to 2.5 micrograms of genomic DNA from them went into TCR beta libraries. Libraries were prepared by immunoSEQ multiplex PCR; TCRdb keeps only in-frame clonotypes and omits some of them. Here the sample spans 75,000 to 80,000 clones, over 80% being singletons. This entry comes from a study of cytotoxic CD8 clonotypes in ibrutinib-treated CLL. Study-level background: Results showed approximately 25 partial and 2 complete responses; following median approximately 68 months, approximately 14 remained remitted, approximately twelve advanced. Whole-study results and caveats: There were differences in sampling times between sustained-remission and progressing patients. Exceeding age-matched healthy donors, baseline clonality also tracked the counts of circulating CD8+ T cells.

The chain joins TRBV7-2 to TRBJ2-3; TRBD1 matches at 8 bases. The source is a human donor with chronic lymphocytic leukemia. Material: PBMCs, obtained after 24 months of ibrutinib treatment. DNA for the CDR3: TGTGCCAGCACCTACCGGGACAGGGATACGCAGTATTTT. Encoded protein: CASTYRDRDTQYF.